These 15 T cell receptor beta chains were sequenced from one sample in a study of OX40 agonist ivuxolimab in advanced cancers. The assay was immunoSEQ multiplex PCR, and TCRdb's table has in-frame clones only and misses some. The sample consists of 95,000 to 100,000 clones, roughly four fifths of them appearing once. The sequencing here drew on CD4+ or CD8+ T cells sorted from blood, taken in a trial of the OX40 agonist ivuxolimab. These receptors all come from an adult with an advanced solid tumor such as melanoma, head and neck, liver or kidney cancer.

This chain connects TRBV19 to TRBJ2-2, with D perhaps given as TRBD1 or TRBD2 (5 bases each). This CDR3 is built from 15 residues. The germline CDR1 and CDR2 sequences are LNHDA and SQIVND (reference sequence). Trimming pared 3 bases from V and 0 bases from J, leaving 8 bases between. The CDR3 here is CASSIGTANTGELFF. CDR3 coding DNA: TGTGCCAGTAGTATCGGGACCGCGAACACCGGGGAGCTGTTTTTT.

This clone was detected only a few times. The rearrangement joins TRBV13 to TRBJ1-1; a weak D match, TRBD1 (6 bases). The CDR3 is 14 residues long. CDR1 is PRHDT and CDR2 is FYEKMQ in the germline V gene (reference sequence). Between the trimmed V and J ends, which lost 5 bases and 0 bases, there was a span of 10 bases. CDR3 sequence: CASSPGHMNTEAFF. The DNA of the CDR3 is TGTGCCAGCAGCCCGGGACACATGAACACTGAAGCTTTCTTT.

The J gene is TRBJ1-4, the V gene TRBV7-2, with 7 nucleotides matching TRBD1. This CDR3 spans 15 amino acids. After removal of 4 bases from V and 7 bases from J, the junction contained 9 bases not matched to a gene. Per germline, CDR1 SGHTA and CDR2 FQGNSA. The CDR3 region has the DNA TGTGCCAGCAGCTCTTTGACAGGGTCCATTGAAAAACTGTTTTTT. Translation: CASSSLTGSIEKLFF.

This chain links TRBV28 with TRBJ2-1; D is uncertain. This CDR3 comprises 10 residues. Per the germline V gene, CDR1 is MDHEN and CDR2 is SYDVKM. V lost 8 bases and J lost 5, with 4 bases in between. For the CDR3, the DNA is TGTGCCAGCGGGAACAATGAGCAGTTCTTC. Translated: CASGNNEQFF.

The chain combines TRBV21-1 with TRBJ2-5. TRBV21-1 is an annotated pseudogene. CDR3 length equals 12 residues. This CDR3 is CASSKERETQYF. CDR3 in DNA: TGTGCCAGCAGCAAGGAACGGGAGACCCAGTACTTC.

The J gene is TRBJ1-1, the V gene TRBV7-3, with no clear D. Germline-derived CDR1 and CDR2 are SGHTA and FQGTGA. With 4 bases removed from V and 0 bases from J, the gap between germline ends came to 6 bases. This CDR3 is built from 13 residues. The CDR3 is CASSYTLNTEAFF. CDR3 sequence (DNA): TGTGCCAGCAGCTATACACTGAACACTGAAGCTTTCTTT.

The gene calls are TRBV5-8 and TRBJ1-1, with D perhaps matching TRBD1 (6 bases). Trimming cost V 4 bases and J 3 bases, with 19 bases left between them. The CDR3 has 16 amino acids. CDR1 is SGHTS, CDR2 YDEGEE, per germline. CDR3 sequence reads: CASSPPGGGRYTEAFF. The CDR3 DNA follows: TGTGCCAGCAGCCCCCCGGGAGGGGGAAGGTACACTGAAGCTTTCTTT.

This clone was picked up one time. The chain joins TRBV7-6 to TRBJ2-7; 7 bases map to TRBD2. The germline CDR1 and CDR2 sequences are SGHVS and FNYEAQ. The length of the CDR3 is 16 residues. The J segment lost 0 bases and the V segment lost 1 base, leaving 6 bases of the junction unmatched. The CDR3 DNA reads as TGTGCCAGCAGCTTAGGGGGAGCGGGGAGCTCCTACGAGCAGTACTTC. Amino acid sequence: CASSLGGAGSSYEQYF.

CDR3 loop: CASTPGGRGGNEQYF. The CDR3 DNA reads TGTGCCAGCACCCCCGGGGGTAGGGGCGGGAACGAGCAGTACTTC. The J gene is TRBJ2-7, the V gene TRBV28; D possibly corresponds to TRBD2 (6 bases). The germline gives CDR1 MDHEN, CDR2 SYDVKM. The CDR3 has 15 residues. Deletions cut 7 bases from V and 5 bases from J, with 21 bases between.

CDR3 coding DNA: TGTGCCACCAGCAGAGTGCGGGGGAACACTGAAGCTTTCTTT. It yields the protein CATSRVRGNTEAFF. The V call is TRBV15, the J call TRBJ1-1; D unclear. CDR1 and CDR2 (germline): LNHNV, YYDKDF (reference sequence). Trimming took off 1 base at V and 1 base at J, with 7 bases between the two ends. CDR3 length: 14 amino acids.

The rearrangement uses TRBV4-3 and TRBJ2-3, with D perhaps matching TRBD1 (6 bases). The CDR3 is 17 residues long. Germline CDR1 is LGHNA and CDR2 is YSLEER. Trimming cost V 6 bases and J 4 bases, with 23 bases left between them. DNA of the CDR3: TGCGCCAGCAGTCCTGAAGGTTTGGGGGCCGTCGCAGATACGCAGTATTTT. Amino acids: CASSPEGLGAVADTQYF.

The CDR3 reads CASSSRGRRINTF. CDR3 DNA sequence: TGTGCCAGCAGTAGCAGGGGGCGCCGTATCAACACCTTC. The chain links TRBV25-1 to TRBJ1-2; 8 bases are shared with TRBD1. The CDR3 has 13 residues. Germline CDR1 and CDR2: MGHDK and SYGVNS. With 5 bases clipped from V and 12 bases from J, the junction kept 11 bases outside the gene matches.

V and J are TRBV6-5 and TRBJ1-2; 7 positions match TRBD1. Per germline, CDR1 MNHEY and CDR2 SVGAGI. The CDR3 is made up of 13 amino acids. V lost 7 bases, J lost 4 bases, and 6 bases stayed unmatched. CDR3 sequence reads: CASNRQGSYGYTF. The CDR3 coding sequence is TGTGCCAGCAACCGACAGGGAAGCTATGGCTACACCTTC.

V and J are TRBV28 and TRBJ2-3; no reliable D call. CDR1 is MDHEN, CDR2 SYDVKM, per germline. The ends were cut back, 3 bases at V and 0 bases at J, with 1 base in the middle. The CDR3 loop spans 12 amino acids. The CDR3 region is CASSFSTDTQYF. The CDR3 coding sequence is TGTGCCAGCAGTTTTAGCACAGATACGCAGTATTTT.

V usage is TRBV30 and J usage is TRBJ2-1, with 8 bases fitting TRBD1. Trimming took 3 bases from V and 7 from J; bases not matched to a gene: 8. CDR3 length: 14 amino acids. The germline gives CDR1 GTSNPN, CDR2 SVGIG (reference sequence). The CDR3 here is CAWRGGQGRNEQFF. The DNA for the CDR3 is TGTGCCTGGAGGGGTGGACAGGGACGGAATGAGCAGTTCTTC.